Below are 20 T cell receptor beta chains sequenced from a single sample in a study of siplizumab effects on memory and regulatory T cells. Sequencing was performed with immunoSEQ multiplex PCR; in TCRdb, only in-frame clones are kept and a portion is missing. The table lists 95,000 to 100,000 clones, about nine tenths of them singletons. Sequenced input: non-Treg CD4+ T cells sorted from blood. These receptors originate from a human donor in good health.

The CDR3 is CASSLVFGANVLTF. In DNA form, the CDR3 reads TGTGCCAGCAGTTTGGTTTTTGGGGCCAACGTCCTGACTTTC. This chain uses TRBV6-5 with TRBJ2-6; D gene unclear. The V and J ends lost 4 bases and 3 bases respectively, with 7 bases between them. This CDR3 spans 14 amino acids. The germline CDR1 and CDR2 sequences are MNHEY and SVGAGI.

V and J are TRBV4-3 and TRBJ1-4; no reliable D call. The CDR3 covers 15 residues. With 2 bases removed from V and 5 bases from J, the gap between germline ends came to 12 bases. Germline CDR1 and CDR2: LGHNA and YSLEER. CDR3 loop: CASSQRRTGNEKLFF. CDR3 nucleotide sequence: TGCGCCAGCAGCCAACGCAGGACGGGGAATGAAAAACTGTTTTTT.

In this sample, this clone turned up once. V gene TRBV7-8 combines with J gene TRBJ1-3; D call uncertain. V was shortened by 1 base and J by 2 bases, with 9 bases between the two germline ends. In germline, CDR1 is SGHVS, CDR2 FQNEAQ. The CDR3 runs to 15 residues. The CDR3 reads CASSLVRSAGNTIYF. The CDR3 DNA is TGTGCCAGCAGCTTAGTTAGATCGGCTGGAAACACCATATATTTT.

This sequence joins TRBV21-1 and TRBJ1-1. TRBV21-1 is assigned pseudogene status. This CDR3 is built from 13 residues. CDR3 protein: CASTHPGDTEAFF. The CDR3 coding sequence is TGTGCCAGCACCCATCCGGGGGACACTGAAGCTTTCTTT.

CDR3 in DNA: TGCAGTGCTGGATCTCGCGAGCAGTTCTTC. This translates into CSAGSREQFF. This chain uses TRBV20-1 with TRBJ2-1, with D hard to call. Germline lookup yields CDR1 DFQATT and CDR2 SNEGSKA (reference sequence). With 5 bases removed from V and 10 bases from J, the gap between germline ends came to 9 bases. The CDR3 consists of 10 residues.

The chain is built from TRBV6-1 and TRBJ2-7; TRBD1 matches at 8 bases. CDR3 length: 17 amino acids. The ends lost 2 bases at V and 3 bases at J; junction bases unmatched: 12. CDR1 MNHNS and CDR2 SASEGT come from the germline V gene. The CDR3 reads CASSEIGWGTGVYEQYF. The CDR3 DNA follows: TGTGCCAGCAGTGAAATAGGTTGGGGGACAGGTGTCTACGAGCAGTACTTC.

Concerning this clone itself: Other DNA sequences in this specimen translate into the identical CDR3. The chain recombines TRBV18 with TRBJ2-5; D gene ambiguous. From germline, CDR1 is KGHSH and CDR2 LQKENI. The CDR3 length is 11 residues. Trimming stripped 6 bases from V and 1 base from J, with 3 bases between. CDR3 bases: TGTGCCAGCTCGTCCCAAGAGACCCAGTACTTC. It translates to CASSSQETQYF.

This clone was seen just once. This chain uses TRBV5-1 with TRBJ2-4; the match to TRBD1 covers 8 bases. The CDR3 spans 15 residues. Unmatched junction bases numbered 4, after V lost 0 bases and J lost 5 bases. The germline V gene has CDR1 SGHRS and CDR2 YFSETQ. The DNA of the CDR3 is TGCGCCAGCAGCTTGGCCCTCAGGGGGCAAAACATTCAGTACTTC. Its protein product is CASSLALRGQNIQYF.

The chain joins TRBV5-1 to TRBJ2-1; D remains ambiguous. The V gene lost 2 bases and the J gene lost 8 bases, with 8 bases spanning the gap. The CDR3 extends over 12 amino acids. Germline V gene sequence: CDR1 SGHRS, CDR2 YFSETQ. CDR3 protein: CASSFVGDEQFF. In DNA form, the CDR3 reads TGCGCCAGCAGCTTTGTGGGCGATGAGCAGTTCTTC.

The CDR3: CASSSGPHNEQFF. CDR3 sequence (DNA): TGTGCCAGCAGCTCGGGACCCCACAATGAGCAGTTCTTC. V is TRBV7-2 and J is TRBJ2-1; the D gene could be TRBD1 or TRBD2 (5 bases each). CDR1 and CDR2 from the germline V gene are SGHTA and FQGNSA. CDR3 length: 13 residues. V was cut by 4 bases and J by 5 bases, with 9 bases left in between.

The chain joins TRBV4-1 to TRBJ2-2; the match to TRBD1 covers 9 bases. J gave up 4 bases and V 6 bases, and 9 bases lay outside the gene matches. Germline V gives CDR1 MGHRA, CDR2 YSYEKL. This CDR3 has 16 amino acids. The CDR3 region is CASRAVGQGITGELFF. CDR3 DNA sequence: TGCGCCAGCAGGGCCGTAGGACAGGGGATCACCGGGGAGCTGTTTTTT.

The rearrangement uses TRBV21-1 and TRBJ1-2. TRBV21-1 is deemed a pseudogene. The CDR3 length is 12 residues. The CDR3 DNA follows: TGTGCCAGCAGCAAAGGTGGAAGGGACTACACCTTC. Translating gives CASSKGGRDYTF.

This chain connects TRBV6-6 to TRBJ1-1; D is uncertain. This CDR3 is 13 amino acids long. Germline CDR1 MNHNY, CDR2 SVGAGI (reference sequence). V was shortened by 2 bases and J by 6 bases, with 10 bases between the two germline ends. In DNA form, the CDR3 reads TGTGCCAGCAGTTACGGGAGGGCCCCTGAAGCTTTCTTT. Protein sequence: CASSYGRAPEAFF.

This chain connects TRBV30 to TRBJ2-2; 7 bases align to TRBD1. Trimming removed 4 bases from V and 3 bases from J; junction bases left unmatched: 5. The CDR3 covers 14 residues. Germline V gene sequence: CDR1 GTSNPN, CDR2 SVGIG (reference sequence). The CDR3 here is CAWTWDSHTGELFF. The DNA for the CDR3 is TGTGCCTGGACCTGGGACAGCCACACCGGGGAGCTGTTTTTT.

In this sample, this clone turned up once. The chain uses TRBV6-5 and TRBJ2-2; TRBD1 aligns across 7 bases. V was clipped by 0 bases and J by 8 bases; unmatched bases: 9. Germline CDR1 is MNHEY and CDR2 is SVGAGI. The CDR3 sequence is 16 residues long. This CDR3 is CASSYSTPGGTGELFF. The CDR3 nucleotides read TGTGCCAGCAGTTACTCGACGCCAGGGGGTACTGGGGAGCTGTTTTTT.

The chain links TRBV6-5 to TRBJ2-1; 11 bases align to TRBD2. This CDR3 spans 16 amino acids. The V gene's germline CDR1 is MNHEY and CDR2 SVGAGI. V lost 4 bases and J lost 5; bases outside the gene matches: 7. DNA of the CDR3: TGTGCCAGCAGTTCTAGCGGGAGGAGTGTGCACAATGAGCAGTTCTTC. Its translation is CASSSSGRSVHNEQFF.

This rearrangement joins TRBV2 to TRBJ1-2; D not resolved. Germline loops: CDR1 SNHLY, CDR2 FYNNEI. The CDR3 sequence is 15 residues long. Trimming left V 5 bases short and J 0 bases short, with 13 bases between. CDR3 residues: CASSLGSPTNYGYTF. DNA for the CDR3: TGTGCCAGCAGTCTTGGCAGTCCTACTAACTATGGCTACACCTTC.

CDR3 residues: CASSYRGTNYGYTF. The CDR3 nucleotides read TGTGCCAGCAGTTACAGGGGTACTAACTATGGCTACACCTTC. The chain couples TRBV27 to TRBJ1-2; 7 bases are a match to TRBD1. The V and J ends lost 4 bases and 0 bases, in that order; junction bases with no gene match: 2. The CDR3 runs to 14 residues. Germline CDR1 MNHEY, CDR2 SMNVEV (reference sequence).

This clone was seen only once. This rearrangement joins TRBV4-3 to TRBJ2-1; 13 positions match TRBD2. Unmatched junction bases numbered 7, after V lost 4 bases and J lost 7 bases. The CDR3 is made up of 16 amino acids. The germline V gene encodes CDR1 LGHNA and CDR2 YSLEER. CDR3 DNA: TGCGCCAGCAGCCTCGGACTAGCGGGAGTGTGGAATGAGCAGTTCTTC. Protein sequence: CASSLGLAGVWNEQFF.

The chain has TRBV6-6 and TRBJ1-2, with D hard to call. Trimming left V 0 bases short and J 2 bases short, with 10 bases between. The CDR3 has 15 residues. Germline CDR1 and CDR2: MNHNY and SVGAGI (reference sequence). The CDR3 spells CASSYSINSNYGYTF. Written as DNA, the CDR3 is TGTGCCAGCAGTTACTCGATCAACAGCAACTATGGCTACACCTTC.